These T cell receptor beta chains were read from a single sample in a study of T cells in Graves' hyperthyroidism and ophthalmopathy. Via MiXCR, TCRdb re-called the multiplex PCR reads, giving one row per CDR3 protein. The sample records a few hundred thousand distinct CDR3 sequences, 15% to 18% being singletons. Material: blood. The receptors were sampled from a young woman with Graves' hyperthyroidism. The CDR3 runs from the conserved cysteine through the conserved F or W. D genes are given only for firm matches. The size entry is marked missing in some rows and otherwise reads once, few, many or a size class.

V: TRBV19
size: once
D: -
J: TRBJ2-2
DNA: TGTGCCAGTAGTATCGCTAGCGCGAACACCGGGGAGCTGTTTTTT
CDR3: CASSIASANTGELFF

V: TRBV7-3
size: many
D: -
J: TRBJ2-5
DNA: TGTGCCAGCAGCCAGGGACCTGGGGGATATGAGACCCAGTACTTC
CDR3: CASSQGPGGYETQYF

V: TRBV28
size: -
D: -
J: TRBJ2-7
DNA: TGTGCCAGCAGCACTTTATGGGGGCGCAAATATGAGCAGTACTTC
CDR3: CASSTLWGRKYEQYF

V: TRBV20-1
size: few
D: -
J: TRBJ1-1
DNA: TGCAGTGCTAGAGATTTTGCCGGCCAGGGGCTGAACACTGAAGCTTTCTTC
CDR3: CSARDFAGQGLNTEAFF

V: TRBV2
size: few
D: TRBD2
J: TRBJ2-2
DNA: TGTGCCAGCAGTGGAGCGGGAGCCGGGAACACCGGGGAGCTGTTTTTT
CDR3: CASSGAGAGNTGELFF

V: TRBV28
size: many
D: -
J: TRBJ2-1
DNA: TGTGCCAGCAAGCGGCTAGGCCGCGGCAATGAGCAGTTCTTC
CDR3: CASKRLGRGNEQFF

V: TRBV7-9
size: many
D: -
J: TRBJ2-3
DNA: TGTGCCAGCACTATCGGGACGGACAGCAATGCAGATACGCAGTATTTT
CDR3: CASTIGTDSNADTQYF

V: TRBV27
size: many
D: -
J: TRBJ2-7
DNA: TGTGCCAGCAGCTTTGGGACGGCCTCCTACGAGCAGTACTTC
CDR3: CASSFGTASYEQYF

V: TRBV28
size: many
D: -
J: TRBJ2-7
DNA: TGTGCCAGCAGTTTACATACTAGTATACGCGAGCAGTACTTC
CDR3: CASSLHTSIREQYF

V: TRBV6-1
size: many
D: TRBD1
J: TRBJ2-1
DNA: TGTGCCAGCAGTTATCTGGACAGGGCGTACAATGAGCAGTTCTTC
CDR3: CASSYLDRAYNEQFF

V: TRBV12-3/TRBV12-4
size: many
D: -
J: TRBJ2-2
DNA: TGTGCCAGCAGCCCGGCGGAGGGGGAGGGCACCGGGGAGCTGTTTTTT
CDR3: CASSPAEGEGTGELFF

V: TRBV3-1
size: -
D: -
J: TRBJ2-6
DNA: TGTGCCAGCAGCCCGTACGACTCGTCTGGGGCCAACGTCCTGACTTTC
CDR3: CASSPYDSSGANVLTF

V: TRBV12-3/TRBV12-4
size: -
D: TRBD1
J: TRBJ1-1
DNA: TGTGCCAGCAGCCGAGGGACAGGACAGTCAGAAGCTTTCTTT
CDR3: CASSRGTGQSEAFF

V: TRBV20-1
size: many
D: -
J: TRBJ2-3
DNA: TGCAGTGCTAGAAAGGGGGGACAAGGCACAGATACGCAGTATTTT
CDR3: CSARKGGQGTDTQYF

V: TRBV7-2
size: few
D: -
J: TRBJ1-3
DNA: TGTGCCAGCAGCCCGGCGGACACCATATATTTT
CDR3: CASSPADTIYF

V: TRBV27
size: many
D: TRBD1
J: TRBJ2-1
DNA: TGTGCCAGCTCCAAATTCGGACAGGGGGACAATGAGCAGTTCTTC
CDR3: CASSKFGQGDNEQFF